The 10 T cell receptor beta chains below were found in one sample sequenced in a study of blood T cell repertoires in COVID-19. This table comes from immunoSEQ multiplex PCR, and its TCRdb copy is limited to in-frame clones, with some not included. The sample consists of fewer than 250,000 clones, about 82% of them appearing once. The sequenced sample consisted of peripheral blood. Every receptor here comes from a woman aged 80 or older with COVID-19, enrolled during active disease.

The V call is TRBV18, the J call TRBJ2-7; possibly TRBD1 for D (5 bases). Germline CDR1 KGHSH, CDR2 LQKENI. The CDR3 runs 14 residues. With 3 bases removed from V and 3 bases from J, the gap between germline ends came to 12 bases. The CDR3 sequence is CASSPSIDSYEQYF. The CDR3 nucleotides read TGTGCCAGCTCACCTTCGATCGACAGCTACGAGCAGTACTTC.

The rearrangement links TRBV24-1 to TRBJ2-5, with TRBD2 identical over 8 bases. Trimming at V came to 7 bases and at J to 5 bases, leaving 11 bases not matched to a gene. The CDR3 spans 15 residues. From germline, CDR1 is KGHDR and CDR2 SFDVKD. CDR3 loop: CATRRGAGFGETQYF. The CDR3 bases are TGTGCCACCAGGCGGGGGGCGGGTTTTGGCGAGACCCAGTACTTC.

This chain connects TRBV7-9 to TRBJ1-5; a possible D gene is TRBD1 (6 bases). Trimming left V 3 bases short and J 4 bases short, with 16 bases between. CDR3 length equals 16 residues. CDR1 and CDR2 from the germline V gene are SEHNR and FQNEAQ (reference sequence). CDR3 loop: CASSFTGPTGNQPQHF. The CDR3 DNA is TGTGCCAGCAGCTTCACAGGGCCCACGGGGAATCAGCCCCAGCATTTT. Together with reference TRBV7-9 and TRBJ1-5, the CDR3 gives the full variable domain: DTGVSQNPRHKITKRGQNVTFRCDPISEHNRLYWYRQTLGQGPEFLTYFQNEAQLEKSRLLSDRFSAERPKGSFSTLEIQRTEQGDSAMYLCASSFTGPTGNQPQHFGDGTRLSIL.

The chain has TRBV6-6 and TRBJ1-5, with D maybe TRBD1 (5 bases). V lost 5 bases and J 3 bases, leaving 20 bases between the germline ends. This CDR3 region has 17 residues. Germline assignment: CDR1 MNHNY and CDR2 SVGAGI (reference sequence). CDR3 sequence (DNA): TGTGCCAGCAGTCTCCCCGAGACAGATAGAGCCAATCAGCCCCAGCATTTT. Amino acids: CASSLPETDRANQPQHF.

The chain joins TRBV10-2 to TRBJ2-1, with 9 bases that match TRBD2. This CDR3 comprises 13 residues. Germline CDR1 is WSHSY and CDR2 is SAAADI. Trimming at V came to 6 bases and at J to 8 bases, leaving 5 bases not matched to a gene. The CDR3 sequence is CASRGTSIDEQFF. The CDR3 DNA sequence: TGCGCCAGCAGGGGGACTAGCATCGATGAGCAGTTCTTC.

V is TRBV3-1 (or the pseudogene TRBV3-2) and J is TRBJ2-7; 9 bases line up with TRBD2. The ends lost 0 bases at V and 2 bases at J; junction bases unmatched: 11. Germline V CDR1 and CDR2: LGHDT, YNNKEL (reference sequence). This CDR3 is built from 18 residues. The CDR3 here is CASSQDLELAGGTYEQYV. The CDR3 DNA follows: TGTGCCAGCAGCCAAGATCTTGAACTGGCGGGGGGGACCTACGAGCAGTACGTC.

This chain's CDR3 is CAWSGDGTGNQPQHF. The CDR3 DNA follows: TGTGCCTGGAGTGGAGACGGGACAGGGAATCAGCCCCAGCATTTT. The chain links TRBV30 to TRBJ1-5; 9 bases are shared with TRBD1. The V and J ends lost 1 base and 4 bases, in that order; junction bases with no gene match: 5. The CDR3 loop spans 15 amino acids. Per germline, CDR1 GTSNPN and CDR2 SVGIG (reference sequence).

The CDR3 loop reads CASSPGQGIEKLFF. In DNA form, the CDR3 reads TGCGCCAGCAGCCCCGGACAGGGAATCGAAAAACTGTTTTTT. V and J are TRBV5-1 and TRBJ1-4, with TRBD1 identical over 8 bases. With 4 bases clipped from V and 8 bases from J, the junction kept 7 bases outside the gene matches. In germline, CDR1 is SGHRS, CDR2 YFSETQ. CDR3 length: 14 amino acids.

The rearrangement uses TRBV11-2 and TRBJ1-5; TRBD1 aligns across 7 bases. The junction had 3 bases not matched to a gene; V was cut back by 5 bases and J by 5 bases. CDR3 length: 13 residues. Germline V gene lookup returns CDR1 SGHAT and CDR2 FQNNGV. CDR3 sequence (DNA): TGTGCCAGCAGCGACGACAGGGATCAGCCCCAGCATTTT. This encodes CASSDDRDQPQHF.

In this sample, this clone turned up a few times. This chain joins TRBV7-9 and TRBJ2-1, with 7 bases fitting TRBD1. V shed 5 bases and J 7 bases; nucleotides not matched to a gene: 8. The germline gives CDR1 SEHNR, CDR2 FQNEAQ (reference sequence). This CDR3 is built from 14 residues. DNA of the CDR3: TGTGCCAGCAGCGTCCGGGACAGCAGAAATGAGCAGTTCTTC. It is translated as CASSVRDSRNEQFF.